These 19 T cell receptor beta chains were sequenced from one sample in a study of OX40 agonist ivuxolimab in advanced cancers. Clones were read by immunoSEQ multiplex PCR, and TCRdb kept only the in-frame ones, dropping some. The sample has under 20,000 clones, approximately 85% seen once. Material: CD4+ or CD8+ T cells sorted from blood, obtained in a trial of the OX40 agonist ivuxolimab. Source of these receptors: an adult with an advanced solid tumor such as melanoma, head and neck, liver or kidney cancer.

V and J are TRBV6-1 and TRBJ2-2; 8 bases are shared with TRBD1. The germline V gene has CDR1 MNHNS and CDR2 SASEGT. The CDR3 is 14 amino acids. Losses at the gene ends were 9 bases for V and 3 bases for J; bases not matched to a gene: 6. CDR3 region: CASGGQADTGELFF. The CDR3 DNA follows: TGTGCCAGTGGGGGACAGGCGGACACCGGGGAGCTGTTTTTT.

J is TRBJ2-3 and V is TRBV4-2; D could derive from TRBD1 or TRBD2 (5 bases each). This CDR3 is built from 15 residues. Germline V gene data show CDR1 as LGHNA and CDR2 as YNFKEQ. V lost 0 bases and J 2 bases, leaving 9 bases between the germline ends. The CDR3 DNA reads TGTGCCAGCAGCCAAGATTGGGGGATCACAGATACGCAGTATTTT. Translation gives CASSQDWGITDTQYF.

This clone was counted once. The rearrangement uses TRBV6-5 and TRBJ2-7, with TRBD1 as a possible D gene (6 bases). Trimming removed 6 bases at V and 2 bases at J, with 11 bases between. This CDR3 is built from 13 residues. Per the germline V gene, CDR1 is MNHEY and CDR2 is SVGAGI. In nucleotides, the CDR3 is TGTGCCAGCAGCCCAGGGGAAGCCTACGAGCAGTACTTC. Its translation is CASSPGEAYEQYF.

This rearrangement joins TRBV6-1 to TRBJ1-5, with TRBD1 matching 9 bases. Trimming at V came to 2 bases and at J to 7 bases, leaving 6 bases not matched to a gene. The CDR3 is 15 amino acids. Germline V gene lookup returns CDR1 MNHNS and CDR2 SASEGT. The CDR3 nucleotides read TGTGCCAGCAGTGAACCGGGACAGGGTTGGCAGCCCCAGCATTTT. Its translation is CASSEPGQGWQPQHF.

About this clone itself: The DNA is omitted, as the CDR3 cannot be located on it reliably, and the CDR3 follows TCRdb's listing. J is TRBJ2-3 and V is TRBV27. Germline loops: CDR1 MNHEY, CDR2 SMNVEV (reference sequence). The CDR3 comprises 17 residues, both ends counted. The CDR3 sequence is CASSLRFGGEGTDTQYF.

V usage is TRBV9 and J usage is TRBJ1-2; a possible D gene is TRBD1 (5 bases). CDR1 and CDR2 from the germline V gene are SGDLS and YYNGEE. This CDR3 has 15 amino acids. Trimming took 4 bases from V and 0 from J, leaving 13 bases between them. CDR3 loop: CASSPYAGTNYGYTF. CDR3 coding DNA: TGTGCCAGCAGCCCCTATGCAGGGACTAACTATGGCTACACCTTC.

J is TRBJ2-3 and V is TRBV9; 9 positions match TRBD1. The CDR3 consists of 16 residues. V lost 5 bases to trimming and J lost 2 bases; unmatched junction nucleotides: 9. Germline loops: CDR1 SGDLS, CDR2 YYNGEE. The CDR3 DNA follows: TGTGCCAGCAGGAGTGGACAGGGGACGCTCACAGATACGCAGTATTTT. Its protein is CASRSGQGTLTDTQYF. Full variable domain (missing parts from reference TRBV9 and TRBJ2-3): DSGVTQTPKHLITATGQRVTLRCSPRSGDLSVYWYQQSLDQGLQFLIQYYNGEERAKGNILERFSAQQFPDLHSELNLSSLELGDSALYFCASRSGQGTLTDTQYFGPGTRLTVL.

The chain combines TRBV28 with TRBJ1-5; perhaps TRBD1 as D (6 bases). The CDR3 spans 16 residues. Trimming removed 4 bases at V and 1 base at J, with 14 bases between. Germline V CDR1 and CDR2: MDHEN, SYDVKM. Here the CDR3 reads CASSSYRVGSNQPQHF. The CDR3 bases are TGTGCCAGCAGTTCCTACAGGGTTGGGAGCAATCAGCCCCAGCATTTT.

This clone was counted once. The gene calls are TRBV5-4 and TRBJ2-5; TRBD2 matches 15 bases. TRBJ2-7 matches the DNA end more closely, so the J call is doubtful. The CDR3 covers 15 residues. The germline gives CDR1 SGHNT, CDR2 YYREEE (reference sequence). CDR3 nucleotide sequence: TGTGCCAGCAGCTTAGGACTAGCGGGAGGGTACGAGCAGTACTTC. Amino acid sequence: CASSLGLAGGYEQYF.

V usage is TRBV5-6 and J usage is TRBJ2-7; a possible D gene is TRBD1 (5 bases). Between the trimmed V and J ends, which lost 0 bases and 6 bases, there was a span of 7 bases. This CDR3 comprises 12 residues. Per germline, CDR1 SGHDT and CDR2 YYEEEE. CDR3 in amino acids: CASSLGQLEQYF. In nucleotides, the CDR3 is TGTGCCAGCAGCTTGGGACAGCTCGAGCAGTACTTC.

The rearrangement uses TRBV27 and TRBJ2-5, with D perhaps TRBD2 (5 bases). The last part of the DNA fits TRBJ2-7 better; the J call may be wrong. Germline V gene sequence: CDR1 MNHEY, CDR2 SMNVEV (reference sequence). CDR3 length: 14 amino acids. This CDR3 is CASSFYGDSYEQYF. The CDR3 nucleotides are TGTGCCAGCAGTTTTTACGGGGATTCCTACGAGCAGTACTTC.

The rearrangement uses TRBV20-1 and TRBJ1-3; D is ambiguous. The germline gives CDR1 DFQATT, CDR2 SNEGSKA (reference sequence). The CDR3 contains 11 residues. V lost 4 bases and J 0 bases, leaving 1 base between the germline ends. This CDR3 is CSANSGNTIYF. The CDR3 DNA is TGCAGTGCTAACTCTGGAAACACCATATATTTT.

The rearrangement uses TRBV27 and TRBJ2-1; 9 positions agree with TRBD2. Germline V gene data show CDR1 as MNHEY and CDR2 as SMNVEV (reference sequence). The CDR3 length is 16 residues. Trimming cost V 5 bases and J 0 bases; bases outside gene matches: 5. This chain's CDR3 is CASSPSAGGSYNEQFF. The CDR3 bases are TGTGCCAGCAGTCCTTCAGCGGGAGGCTCCTACAATGAGCAGTTCTTC.

The V and J genes are TRBV29-1 and TRBJ2-7, with D possibly called TRBD1 or TRBD2 (5 bases each). Germline V gene lookup returns CDR1 SQVTM and CDR2 ANQGSEA. This CDR3 has 12 residues. V was clipped by 3 bases and J by 5 bases, with 11 bases between them. DNA for the CDR3: TGCAGCGTTGACCCTGGGACCCACGAGCAGTACTTC. Encoded protein: CSVDPGTHEQYF.

The chain recombines TRBV19 with TRBJ2-7; TRBD2 aligns across 9 bases. The CDR3 is 17 residues long. CDR1 is LNHDA and CDR2 is SQIVND in the germline V gene (reference sequence). Trimming took 3 bases from V and 4 from J; bases not matched to a gene: 13. The CDR3 region is CASSIGSGGPLTYEQYF. In DNA, the CDR3 is TGTGCCAGTAGTATCGGTAGCGGGGGCCCACTAACGTACGAGCAGTACTTC.

This clone occurred once. The gene calls are TRBV28 and TRBJ2-5; D not certain. Trimming left V 2 bases short and J 1 base short, with 8 bases between. The CDR3 length is 14 residues. The germline V gene encodes CDR1 MDHEN and CDR2 SYDVKM. The CDR3 bases are TGTGCCAGCAGTTTAGCCAGGAGCCAAGAGACCCAGTACTTC. Its translation: CASSLARSQETQYF.

The chain combines TRBV7-2 with TRBJ2-1, with D possibly TRBD2 on 7 matching bases. The V gene lost 5 bases and the J gene lost 9 bases, with 11 bases spanning the gap. The germline gives CDR1 SGHTA, CDR2 FQGNSA. The length of the CDR3 is 12 residues. Written as DNA, the CDR3 is TGTGCCAGCAGCGGGGGGGCCGGTGAGCAGTTCTTC. Protein: CASSGGAGEQFF.

The chain couples TRBV9 to TRBJ1-4; D is unresolved. Germline assignment: CDR1 SGDLS and CDR2 YYNGEE. CDR3 length: 15 residues. The ends were cut back, 3 bases at V and 8 bases at J, with 17 bases in the middle. The CDR3 nucleotides are TGTGCCAGCAGCGCTGGACCCGTGGCGAAGGAAAAACTGTTTTTT. As protein: CASSAGPVAKEKLFF.

The chain recombines TRBV5-6 with TRBJ2-7, with unresolved D. Looked up from germline, CDR1 is SGHDT and CDR2 is YYEEEE. The CDR3 loop spans 13 amino acids. Trimming took 5 bases from V and 6 from J, leaving 15 bases between them. The CDR3 sequence is CASSFGRSSEQYF. CDR3 in DNA: TGTGCCAGCAGTTTTGGACGGTCCAGCGAGCAGTACTTC.